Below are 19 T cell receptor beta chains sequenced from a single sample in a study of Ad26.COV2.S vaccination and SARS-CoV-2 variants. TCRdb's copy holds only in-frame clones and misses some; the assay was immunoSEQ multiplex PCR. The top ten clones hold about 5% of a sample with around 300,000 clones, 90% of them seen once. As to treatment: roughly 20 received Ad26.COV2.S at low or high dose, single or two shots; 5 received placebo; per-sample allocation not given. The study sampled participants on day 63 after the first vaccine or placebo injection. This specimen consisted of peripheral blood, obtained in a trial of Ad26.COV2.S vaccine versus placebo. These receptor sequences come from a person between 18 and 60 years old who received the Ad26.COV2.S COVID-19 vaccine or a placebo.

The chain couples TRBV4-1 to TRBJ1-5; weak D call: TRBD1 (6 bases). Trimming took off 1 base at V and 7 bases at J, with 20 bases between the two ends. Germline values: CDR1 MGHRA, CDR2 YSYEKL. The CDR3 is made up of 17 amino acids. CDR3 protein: CASSQGKGQGSGQPQHF. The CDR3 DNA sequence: TGCGCCAGCAGCCAAGGGAAGGGGCAGGGGTCTGGACAGCCCCAGCATTTT.

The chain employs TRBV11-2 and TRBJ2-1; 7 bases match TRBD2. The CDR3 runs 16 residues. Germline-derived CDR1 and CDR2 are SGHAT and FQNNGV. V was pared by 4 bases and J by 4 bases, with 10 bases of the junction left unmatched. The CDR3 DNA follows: TGTGCCAGCAGCTCTCCGAAGGGAGGGGAGTACAATGAGCAGTTCTTC. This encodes CASSSPKGGEYNEQFF.

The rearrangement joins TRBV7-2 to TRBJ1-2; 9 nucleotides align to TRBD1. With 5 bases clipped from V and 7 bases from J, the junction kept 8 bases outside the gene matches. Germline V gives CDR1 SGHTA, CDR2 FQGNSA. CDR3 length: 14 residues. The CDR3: CASSTGQGLSGYTF. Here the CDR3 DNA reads TGTGCCAGCAGCACGGGACAGGGCCTTAGTGGCTACACCTTC.

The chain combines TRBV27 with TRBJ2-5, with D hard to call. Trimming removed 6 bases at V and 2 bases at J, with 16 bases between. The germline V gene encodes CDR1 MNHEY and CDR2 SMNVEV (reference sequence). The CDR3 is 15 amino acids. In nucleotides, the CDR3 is TGTGCCAGCAGCCGCCTGGCCCACTCGCAAGAGACCCAGTACTTC. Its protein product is CASSRLAHSQETQYF.

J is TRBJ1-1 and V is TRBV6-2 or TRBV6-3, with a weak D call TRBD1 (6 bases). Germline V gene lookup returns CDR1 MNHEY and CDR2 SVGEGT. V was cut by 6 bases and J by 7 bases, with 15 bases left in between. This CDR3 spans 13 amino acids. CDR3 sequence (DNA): TGTGCCAGCAGCCATGGGGGGCCAGTTGAAGCTTTCTTT. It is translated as CASSHGGPVEAFF.

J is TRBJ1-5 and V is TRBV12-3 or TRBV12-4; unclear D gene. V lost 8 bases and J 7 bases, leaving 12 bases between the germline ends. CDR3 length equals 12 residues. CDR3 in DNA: TGTGCCAGCTCGAAATCGGGGCAGCCCCAGCATTTT. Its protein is CASSKSGQPQHF.

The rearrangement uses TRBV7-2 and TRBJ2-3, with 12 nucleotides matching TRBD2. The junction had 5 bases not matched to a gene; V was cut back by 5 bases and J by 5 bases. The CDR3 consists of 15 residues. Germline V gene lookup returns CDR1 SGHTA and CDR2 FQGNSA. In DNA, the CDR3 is TGTGCCAGCAGCGTCGGACTAGCGGGGAGAGATACGCAGTATTTT. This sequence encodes CASSVGLAGRDTQYF.

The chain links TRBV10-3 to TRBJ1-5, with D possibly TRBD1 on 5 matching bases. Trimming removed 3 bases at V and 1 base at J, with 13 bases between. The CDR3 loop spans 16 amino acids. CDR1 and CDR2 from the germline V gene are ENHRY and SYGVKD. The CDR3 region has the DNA TGTGCCATCAGTGACCCTACCGGGGCGAGCAATCAGCCCCAGCATTTT. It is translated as CAISDPTGASNQPQHF.

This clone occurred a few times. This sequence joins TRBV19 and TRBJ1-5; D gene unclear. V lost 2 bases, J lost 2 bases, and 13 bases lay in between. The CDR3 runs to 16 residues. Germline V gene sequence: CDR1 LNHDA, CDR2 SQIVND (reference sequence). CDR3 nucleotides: TGTGCCAGTAGTATAATCGAAGGTAGGGGCAATCAGCCCCAGCATTTT. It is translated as CASSIIEGRGNQPQHF.

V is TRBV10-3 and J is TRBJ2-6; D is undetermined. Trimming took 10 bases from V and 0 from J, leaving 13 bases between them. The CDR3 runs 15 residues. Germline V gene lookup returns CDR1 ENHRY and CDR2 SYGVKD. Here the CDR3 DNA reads TGTGCCACGATGGGCGGCTACTCTGGGGCCAACGTCCTGACTTTC. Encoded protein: CATMGGYSGANVLTF.

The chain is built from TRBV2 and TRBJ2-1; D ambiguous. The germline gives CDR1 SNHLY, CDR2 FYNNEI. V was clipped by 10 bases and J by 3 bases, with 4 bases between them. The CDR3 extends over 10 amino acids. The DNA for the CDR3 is TGTGCCACATTCTACAATGAGCAGTTCTTC. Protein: CATFYNEQFF.

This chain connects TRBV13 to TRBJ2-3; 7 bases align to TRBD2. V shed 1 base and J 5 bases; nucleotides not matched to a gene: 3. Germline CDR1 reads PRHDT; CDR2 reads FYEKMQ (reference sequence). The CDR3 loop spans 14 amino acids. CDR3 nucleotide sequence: TGTGCCAGCAGCTTAGAGTGGGGGGGAGATACGCAGTATTTT. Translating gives CASSLEWGGDTQYF.

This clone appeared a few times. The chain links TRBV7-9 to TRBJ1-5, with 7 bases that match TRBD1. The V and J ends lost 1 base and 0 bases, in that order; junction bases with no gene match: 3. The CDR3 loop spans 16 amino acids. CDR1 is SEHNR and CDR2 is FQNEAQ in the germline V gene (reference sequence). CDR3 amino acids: CASSLGQGDSNQPQHF. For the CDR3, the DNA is TGTGCCAGCAGCTTAGGCCAGGGGGATAGCAATCAGCCCCAGCATTTT.

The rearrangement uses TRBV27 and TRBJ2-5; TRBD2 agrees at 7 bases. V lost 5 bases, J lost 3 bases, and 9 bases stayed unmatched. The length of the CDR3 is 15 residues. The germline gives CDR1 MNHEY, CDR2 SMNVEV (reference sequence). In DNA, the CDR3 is TGTGCCAGCAGTCCACTGGGGACTACAAAAGAGACCCAGTACTTC. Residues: CASSPLGTTKETQYF.

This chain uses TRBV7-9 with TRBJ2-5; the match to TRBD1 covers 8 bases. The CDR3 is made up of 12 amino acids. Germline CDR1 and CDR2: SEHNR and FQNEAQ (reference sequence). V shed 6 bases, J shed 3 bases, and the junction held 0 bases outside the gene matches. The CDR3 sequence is CASRTGEETQYF. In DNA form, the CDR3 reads TGTGCCAGCAGGACAGGGGAAGAGACCCAGTACTTC.

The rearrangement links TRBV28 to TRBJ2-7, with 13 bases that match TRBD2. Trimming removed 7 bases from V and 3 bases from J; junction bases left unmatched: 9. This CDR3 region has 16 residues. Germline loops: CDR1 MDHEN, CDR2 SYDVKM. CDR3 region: CASTIGGTSGNYEQYF. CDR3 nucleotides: TGTGCCAGCACCATAGGAGGGACTAGCGGGAACTACGAGCAGTACTTC.

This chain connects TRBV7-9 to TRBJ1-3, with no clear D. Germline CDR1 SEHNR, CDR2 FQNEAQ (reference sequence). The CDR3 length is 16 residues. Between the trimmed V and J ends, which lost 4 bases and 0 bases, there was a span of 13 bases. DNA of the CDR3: TGTGCCAGCAGCTCTAGGAACCTCATCTCTGGAAACACCATATATTTT. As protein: CASSSRNLISGNTIYF.

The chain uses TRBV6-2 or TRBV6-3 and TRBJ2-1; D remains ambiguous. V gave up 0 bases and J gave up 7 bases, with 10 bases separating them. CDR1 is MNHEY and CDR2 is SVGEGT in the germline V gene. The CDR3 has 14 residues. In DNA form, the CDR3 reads TGTGCCAGCAGTTACTCAACAGCCCTAAATGAGCAGTTCTTC. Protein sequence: CASSYSTALNEQFF.

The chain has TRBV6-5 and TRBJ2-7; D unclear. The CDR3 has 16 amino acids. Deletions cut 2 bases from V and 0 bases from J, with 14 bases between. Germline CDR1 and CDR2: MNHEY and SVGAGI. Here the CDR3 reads CASSYGLREDSYEQYF. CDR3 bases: TGTGCCAGCAGTTACGGCCTACGAGAGGACTCCTACGAGCAGTACTTC.